This T cell receptor beta chain was identified during a study of Graves' ophthalmopathy and Graves' hyperthyroidism. RNA transcripts were the template, and TCR beta CDR3 regions were amplified from them. HTBI-primed first-round RT-PCR preceded second-round multiplex PCR. Using its own MiXCR run on the multiplex PCR reads, TCRdb lists one record per CDR3 protein. The data hold 1 million to 1.3 million distinct CDR3 sequences, with roughly 35% observed a single time. CDR3 length equals 17 residues. Unmatched junction bases numbered 17, after V lost 10 bases and J lost 2 bases. Germline CDR1 reads ENHRY; CDR2 reads SYGVKD. General study results and limits: The authors also found most expanded thyroid clonotypes above 0.001 frequency in blood.

This clonotype was seen many times. Its antigen is unidentified. Sequenced: peripheral blood or thyroid tissue (not recorded which). The chain combines TRBV10-3 with TRBJ2-5; 9 bases map to TRBD1. This clonotype was sampled from an adult man with Graves' hyperthyroidism. CDR3: CATHQGQGWEEQETQYF. CDR3 DNA sequence: TGTGCCACCCACCAGGGACAGGGATGGGAAGAACAAGAGACCCAGTACTTC.